This T cell receptor (beta chain) was recovered during a study of PD-L1 blockade in urothelial cancer. Study background: Bladder-origin urothelial cancer in males described about 85% of the 29 patients.

Synthetic templates analogous to TCR were spiked into all PCRs individually. Profiled with immunoSEQ multiplex PCR; TCRdb holds only in-frame clones, not every one. The repertoire holds around 57,000 clones, with roughly 77% as singletons. Time point reported: pretreatment peripheral blood. The receptor comes from a man in his sixties or seventies with urothelial cancer. The sample here was PBMCs, taken around atezolizumab (anti-PD-L1) treatment.

Here the CDR3 DNA reads TGTGCCAGCAGTTACGCAGGGGCGGTGATGAACACTGAAGCTTTCTTT. Its protein is CASSYAGAVMNTEAFF. V usage is TRBV6-5 and J usage is TRBJ1-1, with a possible D match to TRBD1 (6 bases). Trimming removed 2 bases at V and 0 bases at J, with 13 bases between. The CDR3 has 16 residues. CDR1 and CDR2 from the germline V gene are MNHEY and SVGAGI.